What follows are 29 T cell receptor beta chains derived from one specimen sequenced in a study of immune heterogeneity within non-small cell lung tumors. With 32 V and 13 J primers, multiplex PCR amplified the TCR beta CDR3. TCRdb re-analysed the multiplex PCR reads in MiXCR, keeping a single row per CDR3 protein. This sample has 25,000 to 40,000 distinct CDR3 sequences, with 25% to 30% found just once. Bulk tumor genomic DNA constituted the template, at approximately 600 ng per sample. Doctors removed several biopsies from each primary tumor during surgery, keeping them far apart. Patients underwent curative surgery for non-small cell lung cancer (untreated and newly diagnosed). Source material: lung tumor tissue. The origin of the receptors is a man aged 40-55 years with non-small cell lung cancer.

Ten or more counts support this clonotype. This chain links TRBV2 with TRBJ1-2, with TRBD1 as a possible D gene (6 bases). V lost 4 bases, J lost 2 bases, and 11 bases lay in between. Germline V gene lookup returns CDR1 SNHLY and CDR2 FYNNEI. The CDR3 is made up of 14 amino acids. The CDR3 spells CASSVGGANYGYTF. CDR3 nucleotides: TGTGCCAGCAGTGTAGGGGGGGCAAACTATGGCTACACCTTC.

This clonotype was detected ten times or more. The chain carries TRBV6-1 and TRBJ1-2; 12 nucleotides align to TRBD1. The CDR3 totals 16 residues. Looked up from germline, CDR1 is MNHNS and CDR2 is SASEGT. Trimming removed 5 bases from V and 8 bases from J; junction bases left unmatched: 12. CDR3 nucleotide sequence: TGTGCCAGCAGTACCGGGACAGGGGGCGCGGTAGGGGGCTACACCTTC. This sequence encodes CASSTGTGGAVGGYTF.

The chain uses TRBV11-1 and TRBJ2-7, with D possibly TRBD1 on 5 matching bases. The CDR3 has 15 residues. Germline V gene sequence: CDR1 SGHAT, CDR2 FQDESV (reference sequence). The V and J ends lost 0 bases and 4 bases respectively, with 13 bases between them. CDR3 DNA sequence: TGTGCCAGCAGCTTAGCATCGGCAGGGCGATACGAGCAGTACTTC. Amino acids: CASSLASAGRYEQYF. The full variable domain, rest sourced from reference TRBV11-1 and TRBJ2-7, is EAEVAQSPRYKITEKSQAVAFWCDPISGHATLYWYRQILGQGPELLVQFQDESVVDDSQLPKDRFSAERLKGVDSTLKIQPAELGDSAMYLCASSLASAGRYEQYFGPGTRLTVT.

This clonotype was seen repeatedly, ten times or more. The CDR3 here is CASRLSDSTEAFF. CDR3 coding DNA: TGTGCCAGCAGACTCTCGGACAGCACTGAAGCTTTCTTT. The chain carries TRBV6-1 and TRBJ1-1; the D gene is possibly TRBD1 (6 bases). Trimming shortened V by 6 bases and J by 4 bases, and 12 bases separated the two germline ends. Germline-derived CDR1 and CDR2 are MNHNS and SASEGT. The CDR3 extends over 13 amino acids.

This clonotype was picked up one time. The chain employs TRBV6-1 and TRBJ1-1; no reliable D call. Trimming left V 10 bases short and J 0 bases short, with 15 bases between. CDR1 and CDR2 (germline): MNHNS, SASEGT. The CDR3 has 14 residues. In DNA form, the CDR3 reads TGTGCCACCCGAAAGATGAAGATGAACACTGAAGCTTTCTTT. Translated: CATRKMKMNTEAFF.

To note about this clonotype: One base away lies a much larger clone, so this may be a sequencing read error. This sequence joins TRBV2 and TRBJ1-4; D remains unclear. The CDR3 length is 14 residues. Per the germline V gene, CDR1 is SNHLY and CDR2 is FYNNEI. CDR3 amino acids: CASRRNPTNEKPFF. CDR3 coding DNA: TGTGCCAGCAGGAGAAACCCAACTAATGAAAAACCGTTTTTT.

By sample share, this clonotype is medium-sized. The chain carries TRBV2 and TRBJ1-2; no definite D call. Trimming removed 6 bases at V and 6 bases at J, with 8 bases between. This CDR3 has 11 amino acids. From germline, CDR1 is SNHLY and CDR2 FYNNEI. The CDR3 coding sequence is TGTGCCAGCAGCCGACATGATGGCTACACCTTC. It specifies CASSRHDGYTF.

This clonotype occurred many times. The CDR3 region is CASSYRVPYGYTF. CDR3 sequence (DNA): TGTGCCAGCAGTTACAGGGTACCCTATGGCTACACCTTC. The V and J genes are TRBV28 and TRBJ1-2, with TRBD1 as a possible D gene (6 bases). The V end was cut by 4 bases, the J end by 4 bases, with 10 bases between. The germline gives CDR1 MDHEN, CDR2 SYDVKM. CDR3 length: 13 amino acids.

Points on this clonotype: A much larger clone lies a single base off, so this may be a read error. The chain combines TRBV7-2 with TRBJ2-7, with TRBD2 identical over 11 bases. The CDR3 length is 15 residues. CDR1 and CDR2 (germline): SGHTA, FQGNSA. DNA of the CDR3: TGTGCCAGCAGCTCATCTAGCGGGAGGCCCTACGAGAAGTACTTC. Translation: CASSSSSGRPYEKYF.

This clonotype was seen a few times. In nucleotides, the CDR3 is TGCGCCAGCAGCCAAACGACAGTCGAAAACACCATATATTTT. Translating it yields CASSQTTVENTIYF. This chain joins TRBV4-1 and TRBJ1-3, with D maybe TRBD1 (5 bases). The CDR3 is 14 residues long. The germline gives CDR1 MGHRA, CDR2 YSYEKL. Deletions cut 2 bases from V and 6 bases from J, with 11 bases between.

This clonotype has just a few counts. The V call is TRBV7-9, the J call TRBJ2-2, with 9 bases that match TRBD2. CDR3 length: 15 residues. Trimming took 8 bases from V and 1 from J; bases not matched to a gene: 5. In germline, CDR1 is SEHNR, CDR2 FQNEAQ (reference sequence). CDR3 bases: TGTGCCAGCGGAGGCGGGAGGGTGAACACCGGGGAGCTGTTTTTT. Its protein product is CASGGGRVNTGELFF.

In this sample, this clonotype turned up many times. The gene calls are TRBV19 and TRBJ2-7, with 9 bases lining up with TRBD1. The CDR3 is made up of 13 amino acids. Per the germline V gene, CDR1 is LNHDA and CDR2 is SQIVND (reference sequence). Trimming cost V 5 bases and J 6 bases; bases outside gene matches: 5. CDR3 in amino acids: CASSGLDRGEQYF. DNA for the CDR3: TGTGCCAGTAGTGGTCTGGACAGGGGCGAGCAGTACTTC.

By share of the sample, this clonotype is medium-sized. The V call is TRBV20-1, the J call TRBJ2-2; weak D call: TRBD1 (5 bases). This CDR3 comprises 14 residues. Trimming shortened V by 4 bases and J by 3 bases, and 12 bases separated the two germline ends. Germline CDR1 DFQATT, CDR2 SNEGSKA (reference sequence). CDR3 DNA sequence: TGCAGTGCTATTGGGCGGACACACACCGGGGAGCTGTTTTTT. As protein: CSAIGRTHTGELFF.

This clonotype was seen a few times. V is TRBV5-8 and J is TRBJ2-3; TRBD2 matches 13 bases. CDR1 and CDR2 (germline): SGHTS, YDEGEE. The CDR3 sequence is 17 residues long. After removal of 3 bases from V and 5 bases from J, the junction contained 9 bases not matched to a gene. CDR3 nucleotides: TGTGCCAGCAGCTCCCCGGGACTAGCGGGGCACCGAGATACGCAGTATTTT. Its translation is CASSSPGLAGHRDTQYF.

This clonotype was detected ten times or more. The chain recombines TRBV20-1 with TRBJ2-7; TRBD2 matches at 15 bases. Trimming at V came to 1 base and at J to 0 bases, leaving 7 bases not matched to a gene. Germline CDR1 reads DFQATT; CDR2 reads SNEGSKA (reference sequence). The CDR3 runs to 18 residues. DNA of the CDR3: TGCAGTGCTAGAGGGAGTGGACTAGCGGGAGGGATCTCCTACGAGCAGTACTTC. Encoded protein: CSARGSGLAGGISYEQYF.

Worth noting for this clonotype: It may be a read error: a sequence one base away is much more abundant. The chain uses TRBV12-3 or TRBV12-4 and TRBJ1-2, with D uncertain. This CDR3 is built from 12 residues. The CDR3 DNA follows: TGTGCCAGCAGTTATTACGAATTTGGCTACTCCTTC. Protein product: CASSYYEFGYSF.

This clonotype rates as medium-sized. As DNA, the CDR3 is TGTGCCAGCAGAGCCTCCGGGACAGGGGGCTACGAGCAGTACTTC. Residues: CASRASGTGGYEQYF. V gene TRBV2 combines with J gene TRBJ2-7, with TRBD1 matching 11 bases. J gave up 3 bases and V 6 bases, and 7 bases lay outside the gene matches. This CDR3 spans 15 amino acids. Germline V gene data show CDR1 as SNHLY and CDR2 as FYNNEI.

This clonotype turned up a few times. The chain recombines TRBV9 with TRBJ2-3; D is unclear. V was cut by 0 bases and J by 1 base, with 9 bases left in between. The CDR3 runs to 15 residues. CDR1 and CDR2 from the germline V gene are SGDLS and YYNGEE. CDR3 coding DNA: TGTGCCAGCAGCGTAGAGGCGCTCGGCACAGATACGCAGTATTTT. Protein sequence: CASSVEALGTDTQYF.

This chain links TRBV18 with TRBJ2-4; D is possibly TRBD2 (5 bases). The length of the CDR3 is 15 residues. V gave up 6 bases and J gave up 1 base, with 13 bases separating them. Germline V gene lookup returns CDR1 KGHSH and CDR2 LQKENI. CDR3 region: CASSRPSGAKNIQYF. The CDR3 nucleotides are TGTGCCAGCTCCAGACCATCGGGGGCCAAAAACATTCAGTACTTC.

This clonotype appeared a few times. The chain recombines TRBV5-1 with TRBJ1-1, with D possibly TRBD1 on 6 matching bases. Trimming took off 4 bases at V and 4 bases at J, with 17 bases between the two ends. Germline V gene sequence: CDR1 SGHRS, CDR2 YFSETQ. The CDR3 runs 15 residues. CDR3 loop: CASSPRTAGGTEAFF. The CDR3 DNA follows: TGCGCCAGCAGCCCGAGGACAGCCGGAGGCACTGAAGCTTTCTTT. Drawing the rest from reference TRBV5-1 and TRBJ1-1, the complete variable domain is KAGVTQTPRYLIKTRGQQVTLSCSPISGHRSVSWYQQTPGQGLQFLFEYFSETQRNKGNFPGRFSGRQFSNSRSEMNVSTLELGDSALYLCASSPRTAGGTEAFFGQGTRLTVV.

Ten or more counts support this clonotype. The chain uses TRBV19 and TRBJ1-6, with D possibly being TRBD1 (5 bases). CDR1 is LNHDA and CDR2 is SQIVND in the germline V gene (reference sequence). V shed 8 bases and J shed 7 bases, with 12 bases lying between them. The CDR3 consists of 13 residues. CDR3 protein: CASDRGGNSPLHF. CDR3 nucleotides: TGTGCCAGTGATCGTGGGGGAAATTCACCCCTCCACTTT.

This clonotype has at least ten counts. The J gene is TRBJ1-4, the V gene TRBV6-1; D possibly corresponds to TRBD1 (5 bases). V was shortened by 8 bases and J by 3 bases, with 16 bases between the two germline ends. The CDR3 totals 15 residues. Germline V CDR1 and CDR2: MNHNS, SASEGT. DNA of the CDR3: TGTGCCAGCGGGAGCCGGGGCGGGCCTAATGAAAAACTGTTTTTT. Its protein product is CASGSRGGPNEKLFF.

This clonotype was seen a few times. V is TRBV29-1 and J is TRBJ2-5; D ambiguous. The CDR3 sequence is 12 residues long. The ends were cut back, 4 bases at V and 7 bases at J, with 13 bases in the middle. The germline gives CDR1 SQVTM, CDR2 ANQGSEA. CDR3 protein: CSVGVSPGTQYF. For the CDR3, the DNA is TGCAGCGTTGGGGTTAGCCCGGGGACCCAGTACTTC.

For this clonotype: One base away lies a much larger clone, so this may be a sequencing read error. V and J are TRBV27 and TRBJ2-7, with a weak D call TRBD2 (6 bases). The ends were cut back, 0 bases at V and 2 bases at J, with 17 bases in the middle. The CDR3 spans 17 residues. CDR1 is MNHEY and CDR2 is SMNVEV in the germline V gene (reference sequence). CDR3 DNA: TGTGCCAGCAGTTTATCCAGGGCTGGTAGCGGCCCCTACGAGCAGTACTTC. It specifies CASSLSRAGSGPYEQYF.

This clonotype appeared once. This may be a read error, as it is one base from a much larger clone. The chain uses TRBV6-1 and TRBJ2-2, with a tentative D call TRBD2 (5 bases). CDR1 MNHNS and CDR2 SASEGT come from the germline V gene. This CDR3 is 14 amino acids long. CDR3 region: CTSSDYSNTGELFF. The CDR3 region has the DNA TGTACCAGCAGTGACTACTCGAACACCGGGGAGCTGTTTTTT.

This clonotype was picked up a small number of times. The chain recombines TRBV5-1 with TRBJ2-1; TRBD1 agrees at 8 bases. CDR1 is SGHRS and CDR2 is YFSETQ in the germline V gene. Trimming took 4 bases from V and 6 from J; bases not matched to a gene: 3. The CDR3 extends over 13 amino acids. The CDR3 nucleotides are TGCGCCAGCAGCGCTGACAGGGGCAATGAGCAGTTCTTC. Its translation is CASSADRGNEQFF.

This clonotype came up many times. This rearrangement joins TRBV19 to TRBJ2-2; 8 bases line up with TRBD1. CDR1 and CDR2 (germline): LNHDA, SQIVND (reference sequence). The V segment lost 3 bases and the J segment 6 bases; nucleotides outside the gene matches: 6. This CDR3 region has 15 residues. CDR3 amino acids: CASSIWDRRSGELFF. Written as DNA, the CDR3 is TGTGCCAGTAGTATTTGGGACAGGAGGTCCGGGGAGCTGTTTTTT.

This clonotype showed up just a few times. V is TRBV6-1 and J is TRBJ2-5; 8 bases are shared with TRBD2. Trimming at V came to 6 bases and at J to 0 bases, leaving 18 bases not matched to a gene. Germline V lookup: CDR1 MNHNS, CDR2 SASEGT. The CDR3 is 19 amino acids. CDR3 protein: CASRRGLGESGGYQETQYF. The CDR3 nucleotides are TGTGCCAGCAGGAGGGGACTCGGAGAATCGGGGGGGTACCAAGAGACCCAGTACTTC.

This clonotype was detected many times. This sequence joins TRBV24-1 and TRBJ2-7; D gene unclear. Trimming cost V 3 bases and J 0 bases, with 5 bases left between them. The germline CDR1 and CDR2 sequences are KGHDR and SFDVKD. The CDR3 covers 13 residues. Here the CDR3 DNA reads TGTGCCACCAGTGATAGGGCCTCCTACGAGCAGTACTTC. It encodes CATSDRASYEQYF.